The clone carrying this TCR beta chain was seen once. Clones were read by immunoSEQ multiplex PCR, and TCRdb kept only the in-frame ones, dropping some. This sample has 80,000 to 85,000 clones, with 70% to 90% found just once. These data are taken from a study of control samples from healthy donors and cancer patients. The material sequenced was blood. The TCR sequence derives from a woman aged 45 to 65 in good health.

DNA of the CDR3: TGTGCCGTCATTCGGCGGGGCTGGGAGAGGTATGGCTACACCTTC. Translating it yields CAVIRRGWERYGYTF. The V gene is TRBV2, the J gene TRBJ1-2; possibly TRBD1 for D (5 bases). Germline V gene sequence: CDR1 SNHLY, CDR2 FYNNEI. Deletions cut 11 bases from V and 5 bases from J, with 24 bases between. The CDR3 consists of 15 residues.